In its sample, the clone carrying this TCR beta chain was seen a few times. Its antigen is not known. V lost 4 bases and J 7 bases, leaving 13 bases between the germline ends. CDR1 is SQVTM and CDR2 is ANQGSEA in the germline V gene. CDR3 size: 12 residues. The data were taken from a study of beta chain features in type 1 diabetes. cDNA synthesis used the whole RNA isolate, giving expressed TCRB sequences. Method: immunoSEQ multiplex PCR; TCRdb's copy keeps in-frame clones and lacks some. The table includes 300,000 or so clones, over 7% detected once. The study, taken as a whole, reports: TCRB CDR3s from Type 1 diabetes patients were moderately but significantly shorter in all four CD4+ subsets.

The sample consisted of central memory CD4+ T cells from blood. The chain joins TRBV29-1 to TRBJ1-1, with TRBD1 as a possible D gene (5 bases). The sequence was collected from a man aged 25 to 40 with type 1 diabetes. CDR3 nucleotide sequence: TGCAGCGTTGGCACCGACAGCAATGAAGCTTTCTTT. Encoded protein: CSVGTDSNEAFF.